A selection of T cell receptor beta chains follows, all from one sample in a study of T cells in narcolepsy. The repertoire was sequenced with immunoSEQ multiplex PCR; TCRdb's copy has only in-frame clones and lacks some. This sample has tens of thousands of clones; more than 75% occur once, and the top ten carry 1.1%. The source material was memory (CD45RA-) CD4+ T cells from blood. The receptors were gathered from a human donor in good health. Both conserved end residues are part of each CDR3. The order of the fields is clone size, D gene, J gene, V gene, CDR3 DNA, CDR3 protein. D genes are given only for firm matches. Rows may omit the clone size; those that give it use once, few, many or a size class.

>.|.|TRBJ2-5|TRBV7-9
TGTGCCAGCAGCTCGGGTGAGACCCAGTACTTC
CASSSGETQYF
>.|TRBD1|TRBJ2-2|TRBV19
TGTGCCAGTAACGACAGGGGGGACACCGGGGAGCTGTTTTTT
CASNDRGDTGELFF
>.|.|TRBJ2-6|TRBV19
TGTGCCAGTAGTATCTGGGGACCTGGGGCCAACGTCCTGACTTTC
CASSIWGPGANVLTF
>.|TRBD1|TRBJ2-7|TRBV28
TGTGCCAGCGGAGAACAGGGGGCAGGGTACGAGCAGTACTTC
CASGEQGAGYEQYF
>.|.|TRBJ1-2|TRBV27
TGTGCCAGCAGTTTATACGCAGGGAGTGGCTATGGCTACACCTTC
CASSLYAGSGYGYTF
>.|.|TRBJ1-6|TRBV25-1
TGTGCCAGCAGTGAAATCGGGCATTCACCCCTCCACTTT
CASSEIGHSPLHF
>few|TRBD1|TRBJ1-5|TRBV2
TGTGCCAGCAGTAACAGGGGTAGCAATCAGCCCCAGCATTTT
CASSNRGSNQPQHF
>.|.|TRBJ2-7|TRBV6-5
TGTGCCAGCAGACCTGGGGGTGGCGGCCCCTACGAGCAGTACTTC
CASRPGGGGPYEQYF
>.|.|TRBJ1-1|TRBV11-2
TGTGCCAGCAGCTTAGATGGGGGGCTGGCTGAAGCTTTCTTT
CASSLDGGLAEAFF
>.|.|TRBJ2-5|TRBV7-9
TGTGCCAGCAGCTCTACGTGGGGCCAGACCCAGTACTTC
CASSSTWGQTQYF
>.|.|TRBJ2-5|TRBV30
TGTGCCTGGGCCTTATGGGGGGCTGGGGAGACCCAGTACTTC
CAWALWGAGETQYF
>few|.|TRBJ1-1|TRBV6-5
TGTGCCAGCAGTTACGGGGTGGTGGGTACTGAAGCTTTCTTT
CASSYGVVGTEAFF
>.|.|TRBJ2-5|TRBV28
TGTGCCAGCAGTTTTAACTCACAGCTCCAGTACCAAGAGACCCAGTACTTC
CASSFNSQLQYQETQYF
>.|.|TRBJ1-5|TRBV6-1
TGTGCCAGCAGTGGATCCCAAGCAGGTCAGCCCCAGCATTTT
CASSGSQAGQPQHF
>few|.|TRBJ1-2|TRBV10-2
TGCGCCAGCAGTGAGGGGCAGGACGATGGCTACACCTTC
CASSEGQDDGYTF
>few|.|TRBJ1-1|TRBV19
TGTGCCAGTAGTTTTACTGGAGGGGCAGGGAGCACTGAAGCTTTCTTT
CASSFTGGAGSTEAFF
>once|.|TRBJ1-2|TRBV7-9
TGTGCCAGCAGCTTAGGTCGCAGGGAGGATGGCTACACCTTC
CASSLGRREDGYTF
>.|.|TRBJ2-2|TRBV28
TGTGCCAGCAGTCCCCGGACAGTCCTTTGGCCCGGGGAGCTGTTTTTT
CASSPRTVLWPGELFF
>.|.|TRBJ2-3|TRBV10-3
TGTGCCATCAGTGGGTTGGGTAGCACAGATACGCAGTATTTT
CAISGLGSTDTQYF
>few|.|TRBJ2-2|TRBV30
TGTGCCTGGAGTGTACTTGGGGAGCTGTTTTTT
CAWSVLGELFF
>.|TRBD2|TRBJ2-7|TRBV9
TGTGCCAGCAACACGGGAGGGACTAGTCGGTACGAGCAGTACTTC
CASNTGGTSRYEQYF
>.|.|TRBJ1-1|TRBV4-2
TGTGCCAGCAGCCAGGGGGGATCAAGGACAAAACCTTTGAACACTGAAGCTTTCTTT
CASSQGGSRTKPLNTEAFF
>.|TRBD1|TRBJ1-4|TRBV7-9
TGTGCCAGCAGCGCGGCGGGCAGGGGGAGGTTTGGTGAAAAACTGTTTTTT
CASSAAGRGRFGEKLFF
>once|.|TRBJ1-3|TRBV5-4
TGTGCCAGCAGAAGAGGAGGTGCGGATCGGGACACCATATATTTT
CASRRGGADRDTIYF
>.|TRBD1|TRBJ2-7|TRBV7-2
TGTGCCAGCAGCTTAGTTTCGGGGACAGGGGGCTACGAGCAGTACTTC
CASSLVSGTGGYEQYF